In this sample, the clone carrying this T cell receptor (beta chain) turned up a few times. Its specificity is not known. The CDR3 runs 18 residues. The germline CDR1 and CDR2 sequences are SGHKS and YYEKEE (reference sequence). With V trimmed by 2 bases and J by 6 bases, 12 bases remained unmatched. This sample stems from a study of T-cell memory formation after mild COVID-19. Study-level points and caveats: Memory cells collected pre-infection included some clones that later responded, suggesting cross-reactive memory joined. Later expanders leaned toward CD4+, whereas clones contracting from day 15 to 85 were balanced CD4/CD8.

Amplification by 5'RACE using constant-segment primers produced TCR alpha and TCR beta cDNA libraries that carried sample barcodes and UMIs. One entry per CDR3 protein results from TCRdb running MiXCR on the 5' RACE reads. The table shows about 430,000 distinct CDR3 sequences, with roughly 24% occurring only once. The rearrangement joins TRBV5-5 to TRBJ2-2; 11 nucleotides line up with TRBD2. This receptor was obtained from an adult woman who had mild COVID-19 (a few samples of this study predate the infection). Cell type and time point are not known. The material sequenced was PBMCs or a T cell subset sorted from them (not recorded which). The CDR3 DNA reads TGTGCCAGCAGCTTATGGACTAGCGGGCCCTCCGCCTCCGGGGAGCTGTTTTTT. Its protein product is CASSLWTSGPSASGELFF.